This TCR beta chain was observed in a study of cytomegalovirus exposure and HLA in healthy donors. Study-wide results and limits: Later work found most CMV-associated TCR beta chains apparently HLA-restricted.

60 Vbeta and 13 Jbeta primers were used in PCR. Assay: immunoSEQ multiplex PCR; the TCRdb copy retains only in-frame clones and omits some. The table lists about 160,000 clones, around 77% of them singletons. Each of the donors was a healthy bone marrow donor. On this clone itself: What it binds is unknown.

Sequences were obtained from PBMCs. This sequence was found in a man between 35 and 55 years old in good health and CMV-seronegative.

The CDR3 nucleotides are TGTGCCTGGAGTGGTCGGGAGACCCAGTACTTC. Translated, it gives CAWSGRETQYF. The J gene is TRBJ2-5, the V gene TRBV30; D gene ambiguous. Germline CDR1 is GTSNPN and CDR2 is SVGIG (reference sequence). Trimming removed 1 base at V and 5 bases at J, with 5 bases between. CDR3 length: 11 residues.